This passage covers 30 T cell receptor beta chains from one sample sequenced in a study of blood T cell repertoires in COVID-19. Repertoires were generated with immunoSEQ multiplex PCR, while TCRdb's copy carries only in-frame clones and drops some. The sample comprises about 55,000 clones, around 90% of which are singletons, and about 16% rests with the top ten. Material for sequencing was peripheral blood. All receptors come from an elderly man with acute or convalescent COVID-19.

The CDR3 DNA is TGTGCCAGCAGGGGACATATCCAAGAGACCCAGTACTTC. This gives the protein CASRGHIQETQYF. The chain employs TRBV28 and TRBJ2-5, with D perhaps matching TRBD1 (6 bases). The CDR3 has 13 residues. The germline V gene has CDR1 MDHEN and CDR2 SYDVKM. V shed 6 bases and J shed 1 base, with 9 bases lying between them.

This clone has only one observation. CDR3 loop: CASAGTGGLSEKLFF. The CDR3 nucleotides are TGTGCCAGCGCCGGGACAGGGGGCCTGAGTGAAAAACTGTTTTTT. V usage is TRBV28 and J usage is TRBJ1-4, with 12 positions matching TRBD1. The CDR3 runs 15 residues. Looked up from germline, CDR1 is MDHEN and CDR2 is SYDVKM. The ends lost 8 bases at V and 7 bases at J; junction bases unmatched: 8.

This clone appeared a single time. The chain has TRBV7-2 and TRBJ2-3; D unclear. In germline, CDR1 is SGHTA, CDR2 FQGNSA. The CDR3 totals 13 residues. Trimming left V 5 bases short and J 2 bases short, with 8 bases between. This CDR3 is CASSPEPTDTQYF. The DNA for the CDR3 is TGTGCCAGCAGCCCAGAACCCACAGATACGCAGTATTTT.

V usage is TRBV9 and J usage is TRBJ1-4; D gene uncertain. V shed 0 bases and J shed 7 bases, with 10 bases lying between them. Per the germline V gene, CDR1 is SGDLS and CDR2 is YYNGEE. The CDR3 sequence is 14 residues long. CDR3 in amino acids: CASSVVPAGEKLFF. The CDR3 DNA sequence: TGTGCCAGCAGCGTAGTTCCGGCAGGTGAAAAACTGTTTTTT.

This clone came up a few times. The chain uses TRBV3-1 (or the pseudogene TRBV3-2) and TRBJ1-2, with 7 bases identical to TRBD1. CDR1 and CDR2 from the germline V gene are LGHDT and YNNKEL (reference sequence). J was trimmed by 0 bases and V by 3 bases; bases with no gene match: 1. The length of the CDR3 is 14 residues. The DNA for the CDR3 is TGTGCCAGCAGCCAGGGACAGACTAACTATGGCTACACCTTC. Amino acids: CASSQGQTNYGYTF.

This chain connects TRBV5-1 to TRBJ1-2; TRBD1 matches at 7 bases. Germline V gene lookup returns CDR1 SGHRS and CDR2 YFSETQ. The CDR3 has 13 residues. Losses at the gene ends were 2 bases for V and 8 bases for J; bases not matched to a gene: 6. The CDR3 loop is CASSFTGEGGYTF. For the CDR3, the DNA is TGCGCCAGCAGCTTTACAGGGGAAGGCGGCTACACCTTC.

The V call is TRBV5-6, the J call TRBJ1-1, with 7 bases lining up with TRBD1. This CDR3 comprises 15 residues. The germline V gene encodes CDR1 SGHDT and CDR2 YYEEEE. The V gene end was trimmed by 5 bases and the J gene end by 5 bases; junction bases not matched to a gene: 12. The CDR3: CASRDEQTGRTEAFF. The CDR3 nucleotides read TGTGCCAGCAGAGACGAGCAGACAGGGCGAACTGAAGCTTTCTTT.

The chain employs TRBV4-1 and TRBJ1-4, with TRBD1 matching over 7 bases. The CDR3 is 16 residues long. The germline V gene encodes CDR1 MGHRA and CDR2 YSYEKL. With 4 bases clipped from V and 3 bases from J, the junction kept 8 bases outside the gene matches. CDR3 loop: CASSRGQDLANEKLFF. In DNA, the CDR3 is TGCGCCAGCAGCCGTGGACAGGATCTTGCTAATGAAAAACTGTTTTTT.

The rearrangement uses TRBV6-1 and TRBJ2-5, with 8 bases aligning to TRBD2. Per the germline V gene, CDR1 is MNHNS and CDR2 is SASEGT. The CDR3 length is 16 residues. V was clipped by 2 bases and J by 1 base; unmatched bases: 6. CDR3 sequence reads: CASSESLAGTQETQYF. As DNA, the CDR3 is TGTGCCAGCAGTGAATCGCTAGCGGGCACCCAAGAGACCCAGTACTTC.

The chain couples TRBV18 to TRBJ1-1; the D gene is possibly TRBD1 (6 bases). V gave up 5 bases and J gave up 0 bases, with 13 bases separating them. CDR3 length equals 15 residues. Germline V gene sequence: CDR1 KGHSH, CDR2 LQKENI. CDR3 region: CASSTLQGMNTEAFF. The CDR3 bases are TGTGCCAGCTCAACCTTACAGGGAATGAACACTGAAGCTTTCTTT.

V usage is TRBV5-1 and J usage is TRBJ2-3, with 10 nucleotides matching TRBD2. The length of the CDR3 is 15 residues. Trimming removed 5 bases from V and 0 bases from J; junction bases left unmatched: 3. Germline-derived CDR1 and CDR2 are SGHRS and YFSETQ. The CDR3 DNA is TGCGCCAGCAGAGCGGGGGGGCCCAGCACAGATACGCAGTATTTT. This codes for CASRAGGPSTDTQYF.

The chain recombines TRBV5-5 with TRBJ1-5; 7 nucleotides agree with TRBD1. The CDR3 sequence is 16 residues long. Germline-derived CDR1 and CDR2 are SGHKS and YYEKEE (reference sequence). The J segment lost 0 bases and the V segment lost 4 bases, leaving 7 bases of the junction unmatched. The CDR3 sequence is CASSRDRELSNQPQHF. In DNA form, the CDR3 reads TGTGCCAGCAGCAGAGACAGGGAACTTAGCAATCAGCCCCAGCATTTT.

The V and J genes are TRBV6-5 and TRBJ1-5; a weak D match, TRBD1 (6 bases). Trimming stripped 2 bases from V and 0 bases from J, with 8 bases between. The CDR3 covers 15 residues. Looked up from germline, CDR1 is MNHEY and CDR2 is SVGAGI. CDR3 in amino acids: CASSYQGGSNQPQHF. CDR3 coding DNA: TGTGCCAGCAGTTACCAAGGGGGTAGCAATCAGCCCCAGCATTTT.

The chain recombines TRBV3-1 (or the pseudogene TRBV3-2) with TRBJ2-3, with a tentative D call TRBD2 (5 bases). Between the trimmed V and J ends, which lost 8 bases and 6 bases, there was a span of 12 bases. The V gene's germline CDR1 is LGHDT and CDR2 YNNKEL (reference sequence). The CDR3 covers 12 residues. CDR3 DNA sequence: TGTGCCAGCGGGTTGGGCGGGGATACGCAGTATTTT. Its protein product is CASGLGGDTQYF.

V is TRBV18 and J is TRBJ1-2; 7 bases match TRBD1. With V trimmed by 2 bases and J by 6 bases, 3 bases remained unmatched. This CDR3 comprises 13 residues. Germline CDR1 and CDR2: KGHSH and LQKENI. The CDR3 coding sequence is TGTGCCAGCTCACCAGGCAGGGGGGATGGCTACACCTTC. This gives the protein CASSPGRGDGYTF.

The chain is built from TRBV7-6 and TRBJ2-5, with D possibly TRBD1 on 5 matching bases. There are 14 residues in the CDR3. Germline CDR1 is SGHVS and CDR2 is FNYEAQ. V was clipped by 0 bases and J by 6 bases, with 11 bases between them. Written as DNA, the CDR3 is TGTGCCAGCAGCTTAGCGGGAAGGGGCCAGACCCAGTACTTC. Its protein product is CASSLAGRGQTQYF.

The CDR3 reads CASSLEASGTDTQYF. The CDR3 DNA follows: TGTGCCAGCAGCTTAGAGGCTAGCGGCACAGATACGCAGTATTTT. The J gene is TRBJ2-3, the V gene TRBV7-6; tentative D call: TRBD2 (6 bases). Deletions cut 1 base from V and 1 base from J, with 9 bases between. The CDR3 is 15 amino acids. Germline V gene data show CDR1 as SGHVS and CDR2 as FNYEAQ. The full variable domain, its missing parts supplied by reference TRBV7-6 and TRBJ2-3, is GAGVSQSPRYKVTKRGQDVALRCDPISGHVSLYWYRQALGQGPEFLTYFNYEAQQDKSGLPNDRFSAERPEGSISTLTIQRTEQRDSAMYRCASSLEASGTDTQYFGPGTRLTVL.

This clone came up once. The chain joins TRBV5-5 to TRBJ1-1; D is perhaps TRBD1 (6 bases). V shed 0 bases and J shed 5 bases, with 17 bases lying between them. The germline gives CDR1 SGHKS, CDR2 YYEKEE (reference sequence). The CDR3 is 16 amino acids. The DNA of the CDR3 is TGTGCCAGCAGCTTGGTCCCGACAGGCATGAGAACTGAAGCTTTCTTT. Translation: CASSLVPTGMRTEAFF.

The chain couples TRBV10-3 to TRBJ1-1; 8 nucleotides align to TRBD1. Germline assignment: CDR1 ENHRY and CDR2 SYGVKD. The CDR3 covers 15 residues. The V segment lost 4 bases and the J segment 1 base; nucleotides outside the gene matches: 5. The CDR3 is CAISAPDRENTEAFF. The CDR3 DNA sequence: TGTGCCATCAGTGCCCCGGACAGGGAGAACACTGAAGCTTTCTTT.

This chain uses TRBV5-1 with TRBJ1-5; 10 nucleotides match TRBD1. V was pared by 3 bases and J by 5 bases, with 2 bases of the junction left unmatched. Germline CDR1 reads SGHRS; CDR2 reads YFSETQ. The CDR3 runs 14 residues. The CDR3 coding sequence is TGCGCCAGCAGCTCGGACAGGGGGGATCAGCCCCAGCATTTT. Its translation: CASSSDRGDQPQHF.

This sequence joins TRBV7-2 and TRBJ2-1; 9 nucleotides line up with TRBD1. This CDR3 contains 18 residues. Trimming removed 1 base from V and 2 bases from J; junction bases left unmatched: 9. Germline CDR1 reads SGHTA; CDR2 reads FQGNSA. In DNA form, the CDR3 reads TGTGCCAGCAGCTTAGTTGGGACAGGGTCGTCCGCCTACAATGAGCAGTTCTTC. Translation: CASSLVGTGSSAYNEQFF.

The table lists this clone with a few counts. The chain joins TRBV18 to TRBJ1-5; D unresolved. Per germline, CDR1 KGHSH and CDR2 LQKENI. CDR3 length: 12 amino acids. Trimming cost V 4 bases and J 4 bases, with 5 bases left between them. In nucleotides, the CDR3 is TGTGCCAGCTCACTGGAGAATCAGCCCCAGCATTTT. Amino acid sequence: CASSLENQPQHF.

Here the CDR3 reads CASRNPALEQYF. CDR3 nucleotide sequence: TGTGCCAGCAGAAACCCCGCACTTGAGCAGTACTTC. The chain combines TRBV6-5 with TRBJ2-7; D gene uncertain. Trimming left V 6 bases short and J 7 bases short, with 13 bases between. Germline V gives CDR1 MNHEY, CDR2 SVGAGI. The CDR3 extends over 12 amino acids.

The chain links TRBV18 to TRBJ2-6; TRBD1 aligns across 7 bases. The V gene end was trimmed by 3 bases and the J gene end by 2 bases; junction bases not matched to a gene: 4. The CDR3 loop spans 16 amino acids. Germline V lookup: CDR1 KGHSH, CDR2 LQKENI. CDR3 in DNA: TGTGCCAGCTCACCTGACAGGGCCGCTGGGGCCAACGTCCTGACTTTC. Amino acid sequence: CASSPDRAAGANVLTF.

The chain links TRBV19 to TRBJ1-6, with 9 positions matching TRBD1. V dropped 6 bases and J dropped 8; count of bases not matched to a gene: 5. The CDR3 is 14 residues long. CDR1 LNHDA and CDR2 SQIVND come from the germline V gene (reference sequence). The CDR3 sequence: CASRRDREDSPLHF. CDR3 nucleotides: TGTGCCAGTAGGAGGGACAGGGAGGATTCACCCCTCCACTTT.

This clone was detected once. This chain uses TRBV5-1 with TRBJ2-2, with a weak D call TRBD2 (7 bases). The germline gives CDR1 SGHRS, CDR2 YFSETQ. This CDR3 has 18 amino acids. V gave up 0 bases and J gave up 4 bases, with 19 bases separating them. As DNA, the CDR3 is TGCGCCAGCAGCTTGGCTCTCCGGGGGGCTAGTGGCACCGGGGAGCTGTTTTTT. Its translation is CASSLALRGASGTGELFF.

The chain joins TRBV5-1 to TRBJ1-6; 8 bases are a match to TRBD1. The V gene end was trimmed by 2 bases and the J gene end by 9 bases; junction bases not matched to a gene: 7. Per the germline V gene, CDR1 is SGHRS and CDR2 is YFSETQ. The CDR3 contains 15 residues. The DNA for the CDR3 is TGCGCCAGCAGCTTCGGTTCAGGGGGCCGTTCACCCCTCCACTTT. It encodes CASSFGSGGRSPLHF.

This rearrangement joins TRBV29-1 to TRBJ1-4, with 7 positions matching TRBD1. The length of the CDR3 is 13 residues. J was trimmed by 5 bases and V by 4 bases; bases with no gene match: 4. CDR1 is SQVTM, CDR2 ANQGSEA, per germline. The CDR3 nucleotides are TGCAGCGTTGCGCCAGGGGGGAATGAAAAACTGTTTTTT. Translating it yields CSVAPGGNEKLFF.

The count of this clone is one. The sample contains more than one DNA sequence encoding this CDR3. The CDR3 region is CASSLGRVQETQYF. The CDR3 DNA is TGCGCCAGCAGCTTGGGCAGGGTCCAAGAGACCCAGTACTTC. The rearrangement joins TRBV5-1 to TRBJ2-5, with a weak D call TRBD1 (5 bases). CDR1 is SGHRS and CDR2 is YFSETQ in the germline V gene. This CDR3 has 14 amino acids. V was clipped by 0 bases and J by 1 base, with 7 bases between them.

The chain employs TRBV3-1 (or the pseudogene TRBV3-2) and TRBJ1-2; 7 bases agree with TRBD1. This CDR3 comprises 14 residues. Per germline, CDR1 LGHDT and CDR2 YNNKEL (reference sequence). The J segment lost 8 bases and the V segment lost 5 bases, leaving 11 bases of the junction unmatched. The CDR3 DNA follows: TGTGCCAGCAGCGAAGGGTTGACAGGGTGGGGCTACACCTTC. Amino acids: CASSEGLTGWGYTF.